Presented here are 11 T cell receptor beta chains from one specimen sequenced in a study of shared clonotypes between healthy human individuals. Only in-frame clones appear in the TCRdb table, and some are missing; sequencing was by immunoSEQ multiplex PCR. Here the sample spans some 2 million clones, 90% to 95% being singletons. Sample: naive CD4+ T cells sorted from blood. As for subset: CD45RA+ positively selected. Receptors originate from a man aged 18-30 years in good health.

The V call is TRBV2, the J call TRBJ2-2, with D tentatively TRBD1 (6 bases). Trimming removed 4 bases at V and 0 bases at J, with 12 bases between. Germline CDR1 reads SNHLY; CDR2 reads FYNNEI. This CDR3 has 16 residues. This chain's CDR3 is CASSVTGIANTGELFF. CDR3 DNA sequence: TGTGCCAGCAGTGTAACAGGGATCGCGAACACCGGGGAGCTGTTTTTT.

The V call is TRBV30, the J call TRBJ2-5; D might be TRBD1 (5 bases). The germline V gene has CDR1 GTSNPN and CDR2 SVGIG (reference sequence). Trimming took 3 bases from V and 2 from J, leaving 10 bases between them. The CDR3 covers 13 residues. CDR3 in DNA: TGTGCCTGGAGAGGGCAGGGTCAAGAGACCCAGTACTTC. Protein: CAWRGQGQETQYF.

J is TRBJ1-1 and V is TRBV10-1; 7 bases map to TRBD1. V lost 5 bases, J lost 4 bases, and 4 bases stayed unmatched. This CDR3 has 13 residues. From germline, CDR1 is WNHNN and CDR2 SYGVQD (reference sequence). The chain's CDR3 is CASSRQGATEAFF. In DNA, the CDR3 is TGCGCCAGCAGTCGACAGGGTGCCACTGAAGCTTTCTTT.

As to this clone: Distinct nucleotide sequences in the sample also encode this CDR3. The genes are TRBV28 and TRBJ1-3, with D unresolved. The germline CDR1 and CDR2 sequences are MDHEN and SYDVKM. The length of the CDR3 is 14 residues. Trimming shortened V by 4 bases and J by 4 bases, and 11 bases separated the two germline ends. CDR3 in DNA: TGTGCCAGCAGTTCAGGCACACCCGGAAACACCATATATTTT. Its protein is CASSSGTPGNTIYF.

This chain links TRBV5-1 with TRBJ2-5, with TRBD1 identical over 7 bases. Germline values: CDR1 SGHRS, CDR2 YFSETQ. V was pared by 4 bases and J by 2 bases, with 5 bases of the junction left unmatched. This CDR3 is 14 amino acids long. CDR3 nucleotides: TGCGCCAGCAGCCAGGGACAGCGGCAAGAGACCCAGTACTTC. This sequence encodes CASSQGQRQETQYF. Full variable domain (rest looked up from reference TRBV5-1 and TRBJ2-5): KAGVTQTPRYLIKTRGQQVTLSCSPISGHRSVSWYQQTPGQGLQFLFEYFSETQRNKGNFPGRFSGRQFSNSRSEMNVSTLELGDSALYLCASSQGQRQETQYFGPGTRLLVL.

V is TRBV2 and J is TRBJ1-1, with D unclear. Trimming shortened V by 4 bases and J by 0 bases, and 9 bases separated the two germline ends. This CDR3 is built from 14 residues. Germline CDR1 SNHLY, CDR2 FYNNEI. The CDR3 reads CASSVGLMNTEAFF. CDR3 DNA sequence: TGTGCCAGCAGTGTGGGGTTAATGAACACTGAAGCTTTCTTT.

The J gene is TRBJ2-1, the V gene TRBV11-2; D not certain. The ends were cut back, 1 base at V and 5 bases at J, with 9 bases in the middle. This CDR3 comprises 14 residues. In germline, CDR1 is SGHAT, CDR2 FQNNGV. This chain's CDR3 is CASSLGGLNNEQFF. The CDR3 bases are TGTGCCAGCAGCTTAGGGGGATTAAACAATGAGCAGTTCTTC.

The chain carries TRBV5-1 and TRBJ1-2; D remains unclear. CDR3 size: 14 residues. Trimming shortened V by 0 bases and J by 4 bases, and 10 bases separated the two germline ends. Germline CDR1 is SGHRS and CDR2 is YFSETQ. The CDR3 loop reads CASSLGQAPYGYTF. The CDR3 DNA reads TGCGCCAGCAGCTTGGGGCAGGCCCCCTATGGCTACACCTTC.

The chain carries TRBV5-1 and TRBJ1-5, with D unclear. V was clipped by 0 bases and J by 9 bases, with 16 bases between them. The CDR3 totals 15 residues. Per germline, CDR1 SGHRS and CDR2 YFSETQ. In DNA, the CDR3 is TGCGCCAGCAGCTTGGAGGGCAGCCAAGGTGGGCCCCAGCATTTT. This translates into CASSLEGSQGGPQHF.

V usage is TRBV19 and J usage is TRBJ2-3; D remains unclear. Germline CDR1 reads LNHDA; CDR2 reads SQIVND (reference sequence). The CDR3 has 13 residues. V lost 6 bases and J lost 1, with 8 bases in between. This chain's CDR3 is CASSPRGTDTQYF. Here the CDR3 DNA reads TGTGCCAGTAGCCCTCGGGGCACAGATACGCAGTATTTT.

This chain joins TRBV15 and TRBJ2-5; TRBD1 might be the D (5 bases). The germline gives CDR1 LNHNV, CDR2 YYDKDF (reference sequence). The V and J ends lost 0 bases and 5 bases respectively, with 13 bases between them. The CDR3 has 15 amino acids. The CDR3 spells CATSRDPIRGETQYF. CDR3 bases: TGTGCCACCAGCAGAGATCCAATTAGGGGCGAGACCCAGTACTTC.